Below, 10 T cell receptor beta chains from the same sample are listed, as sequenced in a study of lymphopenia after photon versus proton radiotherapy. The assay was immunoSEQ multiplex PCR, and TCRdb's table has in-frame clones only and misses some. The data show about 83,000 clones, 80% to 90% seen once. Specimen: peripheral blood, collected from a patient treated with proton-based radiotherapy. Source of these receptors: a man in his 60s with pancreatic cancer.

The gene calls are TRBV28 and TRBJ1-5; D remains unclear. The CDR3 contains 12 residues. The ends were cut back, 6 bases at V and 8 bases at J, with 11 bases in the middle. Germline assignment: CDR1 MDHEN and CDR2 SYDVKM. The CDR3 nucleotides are TGTGCCAGCAGCACCCCGGTCGAGCCCCAGCATTTT. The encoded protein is CASSTPVEPQHF.

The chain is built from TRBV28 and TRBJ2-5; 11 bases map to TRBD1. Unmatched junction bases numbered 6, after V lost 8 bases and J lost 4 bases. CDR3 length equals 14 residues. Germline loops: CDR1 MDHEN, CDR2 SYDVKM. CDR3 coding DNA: TGTGCCAGCTCGGGACAGGGGGGACTAGAGACCCAGTACTTC. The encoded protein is CASSGQGGLETQYF.

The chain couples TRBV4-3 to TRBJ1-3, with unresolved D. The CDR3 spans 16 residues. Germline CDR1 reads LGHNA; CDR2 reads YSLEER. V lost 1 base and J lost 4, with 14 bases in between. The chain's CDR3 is CASSQVQQSLGNTIYF. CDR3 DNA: TGCGCCAGCAGCCAAGTCCAACAGAGCCTCGGAAACACCATATATTTT.

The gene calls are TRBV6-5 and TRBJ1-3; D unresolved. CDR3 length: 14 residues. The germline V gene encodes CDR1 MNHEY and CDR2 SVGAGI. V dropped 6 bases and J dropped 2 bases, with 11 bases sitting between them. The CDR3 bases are TGTGCCAGCAGCCTGGGCGACCCTGGAAACACCATATATTTT. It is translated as CASSLGDPGNTIYF.

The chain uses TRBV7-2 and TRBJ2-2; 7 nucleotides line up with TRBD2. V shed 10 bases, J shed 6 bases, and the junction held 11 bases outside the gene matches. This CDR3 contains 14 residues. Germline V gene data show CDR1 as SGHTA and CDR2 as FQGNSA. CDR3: CATRLAGPAGELFF. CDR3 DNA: TGTGCCACCCGACTAGCCGGTCCGGCCGGGGAGCTGTTTTTT.

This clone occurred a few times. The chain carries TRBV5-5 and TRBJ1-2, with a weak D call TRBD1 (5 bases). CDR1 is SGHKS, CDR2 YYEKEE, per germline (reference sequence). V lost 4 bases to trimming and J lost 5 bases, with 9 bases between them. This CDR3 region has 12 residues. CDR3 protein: CASSLGTYGYTF. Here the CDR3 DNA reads TGTGCCAGCAGCCTAGGGACGTATGGCTACACCTTC.

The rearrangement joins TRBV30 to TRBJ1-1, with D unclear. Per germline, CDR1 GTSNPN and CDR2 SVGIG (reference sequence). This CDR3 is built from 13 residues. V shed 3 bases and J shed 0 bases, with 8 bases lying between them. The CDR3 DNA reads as TGTGCCTGGAGCCCGGGCATGAACACTGAAGCTTTCTTT. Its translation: CAWSPGMNTEAFF.

CDR3 sequence reads: CASNLMITSGSLDTGELFF. The CDR3 region has the DNA TGTGCCAGCAACCTAATGATTACCAGCGGGAGCCTTGACACCGGGGAGCTGTTTTTT. The gene calls are TRBV27 and TRBJ2-2; 8 bases are a match to TRBD2. Germline CDR1 is MNHEY and CDR2 is SMNVEV (reference sequence). The V segment lost 7 bases and the J segment 3 bases; nucleotides outside the gene matches: 19. The CDR3 sequence is 19 residues long.

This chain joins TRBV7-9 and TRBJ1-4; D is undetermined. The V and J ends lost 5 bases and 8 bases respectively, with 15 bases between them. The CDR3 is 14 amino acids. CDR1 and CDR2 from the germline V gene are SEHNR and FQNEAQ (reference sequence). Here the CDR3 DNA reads TGTGCCAGCAGCCGTGACACCCTGGGGGAAAAACTGTTTTTT. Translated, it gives CASSRDTLGEKLFF.

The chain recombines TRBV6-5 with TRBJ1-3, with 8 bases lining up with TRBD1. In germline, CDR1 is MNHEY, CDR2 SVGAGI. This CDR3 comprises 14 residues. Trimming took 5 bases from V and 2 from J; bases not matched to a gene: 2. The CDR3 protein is CASSGQGAGNTIYF. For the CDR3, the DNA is TGTGCCAGCAGTGGACAGGGCGCTGGAAACACCATATATTTT.